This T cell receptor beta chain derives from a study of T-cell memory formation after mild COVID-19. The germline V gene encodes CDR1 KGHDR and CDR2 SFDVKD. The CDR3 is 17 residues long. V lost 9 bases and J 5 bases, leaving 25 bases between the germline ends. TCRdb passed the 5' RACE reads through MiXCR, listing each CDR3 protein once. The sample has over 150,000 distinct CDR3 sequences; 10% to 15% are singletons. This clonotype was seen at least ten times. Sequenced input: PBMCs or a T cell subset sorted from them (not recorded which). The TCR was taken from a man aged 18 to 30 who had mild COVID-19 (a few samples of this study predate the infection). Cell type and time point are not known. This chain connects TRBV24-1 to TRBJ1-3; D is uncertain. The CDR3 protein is CATPGRVATLWRNTIYF. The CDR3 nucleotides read TGTGCCACCCCCGGCCGCGTTGCGACGCTCTGGAGAAACACCATATATTTT.